This T cell receptor (beta chain) is from a study of CD8 T cells in Susac syndrome. Sequencing of TCR beta, carried out with a high-throughput approach, was applied to CD8+ and CD4+ T cells from the blood. Treatment-naive patients with stable or active relapsing-remitting disease were the multiple sclerosis controls. An input of roughly 0.5 to 1 ug of RNA was subjected to reverse transcription using random hexamers. Each CDR3 protein is one row after TCRdb ran MiXCR on the immunoSEQ multiplex PCR reads. The sample has about 280,000 distinct CDR3 sequences; about 85% are singletons. This CDR3 has 13 residues. Between the trimmed V and J ends, which lost 8 bases and 0 bases, there was a span of 13 bases. CDR1 SQVTM and CDR2 ANQGSEA come from the germline V gene.

The specimen sequenced was CD8+ T cells from PBMCs. This receptor was taken from a human donor with multiple sclerosis. The chain recombines TRBV29-1 with TRBJ1-1, with D possibly TRBD1 on 6 matching bases. This chain's CDR3 is CSSSGVMNTEAFF. The DNA for the CDR3 is TGCAGCTCCTCAGGGGTCATGAACACTGAAGCTTTCTTT.